Reported below is one T cell receptor (beta chain). Its target antigen remains unknown. No base quality values were provided; no much bigger clone lies one nucleotide off. This entry comes from a study of cytomegalovirus exposure and HLA in healthy donors (dated by TCRdb to 2016 to 2017). For context, the study as a whole: An earlier analysis of some 500 of the donors reported roughly 270 Gb of sequence data and around 120 million unique TCR beta sequences from some 180 million T cells. About 300 gigabases of sequencing data and 70 million to 100 million unique TCR sequences made up an early release that covered 500 to 650 HLA-typed donors. Of the roughly 400 genotyped donors, about 80% fell in the genetic ancestry cluster associated with self-reported Caucasian donors. The aim of the study was to test whether cataloging public T cell receptors could identify signatures of past pathogen exposure. The study profiled the T cell repertoires of around 700 subjects by immunosequencing and related them to cytomegalovirus serostatus. Along with the approximately 670-subject first cohort, a separate validation cohort of over 90 different subjects was used. The study combined high-throughput TCR immunosequencing, statistical association of individual TCRs with disease status, and machine learning to predict cytomegalovirus infection status. To study patterns of TCR occurrence, a later analysis re-analyzed previously published TCR beta repertoires from just over 650 donors and added high-resolution HLA genotyping. The later analysis used no new phenotypic data to find candidate immune exposures, relying instead on TCR beta sequences and their occurrence across donors. An earlier analysis of 450 to 750 of the donors used high-throughput TCR beta sequencing to judge whether each TCR beta V gene segment behaved as functional or pseudogenic. Alongside the repertoire data, information on donor age, sex, ethnicity and CMV serostatus was compiled. A later genetic analysis took genome-wide SNP genotypes for about 55% of the 666 donors and used that subset as a discovery cohort. Every repertoire in the discovery cohort had been generated on one and the same sequencing platform. Class I and class II HLA loci were covered by the typing at four-digit resolution. The number of typed donors differed by locus: about 620-640 for A, B, C, DRB1 and DQB1; roughly 510 for DQA1; 606 for DPA1; and approximately 450 for DPB1. Four to six DR-DQ haplotypes were handled as single units for association and clustering, since linkage in the cohort was strong. Across around 400 genotyped donors of the cohort, an average of approximately 240,000 unique TCR beta nucleotide sequences per donor were sequenced, and approximately 17% of those sequences were non-productive.

Library creation used the immunoSEQ multiplex PCR assay. For the multiplex PCR, a mixture combining 60 forward primers for TCR Vbeta segments and 13 reverse primers for TCR Jbeta segments was used. Amplification of the CDR3 region of rearranged TCR beta genes was performed with a multiplex PCR assay on genomic DNA. The amplified TCR beta libraries were sequenced on the Illumina HiSeq System as 87-base-pair reads. For the original study's pipeline: A later analysis counted 75 million to 100 million unique TCR beta chains across the 550 to 800 repertoires, and around 9.9 million of these chains were shared by at least two donors. A nearest-neighbor algorithm error-corrected the raw reads and collapsed the reads into unique sequences, merging closely related sequences to remove PCR and sequencing errors. To assign V, D and J gene segments, CDR3 sequences were aligned to IMGT reference sequences. For a sequence to be retained, a match of at least six nucleotides to both a V gene segment and a J gene segment was required. A rearrangement was called productive if the CDR3 had no stop codons and remained in frame with V and J, and every other rearrangement was called non-productive. CDR3 was defined according to IMGT convention as the region running from the second conserved V-encoded cysteine to the conserved J-encoded phenylalanine. The earlier analysis of about 570 of the donors excluded any sequence lacking an unambiguous match to a single V gene segment. In an earlier analysis of several hundred of the donors, V segments were called functional above 56.7% productive rearrangements and were called segregating when the between-donor standard deviation exceeded 5%. A statistical classification framework was developed to diagnose cytomegalovirus status using the catalog of TCR beta chain sequences. V and J gene assignment, in a later analysis, came from comparing TCR nucleotide sequences with IMGT/GENE-DB human TR gene sequences. Using the TCRdist pipeline, a later analysis assigned CDR3 sequences along with most-parsimonious VDJ recombination scenarios. In a later analysis, each TCR beta chain was defined by its CDR3 amino acid sequence together with its V-gene family, and reads without a unique V-gene family were excluded. A later analysis removed several hundred highly shared, low-generation-probability nucleotide sequences to deal with suspected cross-contamination and a sequencing artifact. For each public chain, a later analysis derived a clonal expansion index from normalized ranks of inferred template counts within each repertoire. Generation probabilities in a later analysis came from a VDJ recombination model fitted to out-of-frame rearrangements, and those results were checked against IGoR. In a later analysis, hypergeometric tests were used to score TCR-TCR, TCR-HLA and TCR-CMV co-occurrence, with a repertoire-size bias correction applied to TCR pairs. To estimate false discovery rates, a later analysis permuted the HLA or CMV assignments 20 times. In a later analysis, co-occurring TCRs were grouped with DBSCAN, and TCRdist sequence similarity was added when clustering was performed within HLA-allele-positive subsets. Repertoires with fewer than 30,000 or more than 120,000 public chains, plus five repertoires with anomalous nucleotide sharing, were excluded from co-occurrence clustering. The clones in this table, taken by TCRdb from immuneACCESS, are in-frame only. Not every clone is retained; where verified, under half of the shortfall comes from an unresolved V gene, and the cause of the rest is unknown. That table furnishes V, J and clone size, whereas the DNA furnished D and trimming. The sample profile shows around 100,000 clones; over 75% of them were found once. Together, the top ten hold 5.8% of the sample.

The research as a whole found: A cluster of highly shared sequence variants was judged likely to be a technical artifact of the sequencing pipeline. Most TCR sequences were observed very rarely across donors, whereas some public TCRs were present in many individuals. The classifier was reported to diagnose cytomegalovirus status with high specificity and sensitivity in both the original and validation cohorts. In this cohort, only TCR beta chains were sequenced, and detectable features were limited by the absence of alpha or paired-chain data. HLA typing was unavailable for some donors at each locus, so association tests used only the typed subset. In a later genetic analysis, a missense DCLRE1C variant was associated with V-gene and J-gene trimming of TCR beta chains, and the association was replicated in an independent cohort. Compared with the approximately 670-donor mean, donors in an Asian-associated ancestry cluster had fewer N-insertions in productive TCRs, according to a later genetic analysis. In a later analysis, the rate of TCR association differed among HLA loci, with DRB1 alleles having the most associated TCRs and HLA-C alleles having the fewest. A further reported finding was that TCR beta sequences accurately predicted the HLA-A and HLA-B alleles for most subjects in the first cohort. A few of the identified cytomegalovirus-associated TCR beta chains were confirmed in vitro to be specific for cytomegalovirus antigens. Immune exposure information for the cohort was limited to CMV serostatus. In an earlier analysis of some 500 of the donors, most TCR beta V segments were observed in productive rearrangements about 90% or about 30% of the time, broadly matching IMGT annotations. In a later analysis, 15,000 to 20,000 TCR beta sequences were associated with specific HLA alleles at a false discovery rate of 0.05. Roughly uniform sequencing depth across donors was assumed in presence/absence analyses, although this assumption may not hold. In a later analysis, HLA-associated TCR beta chains showed more clonal expansion and lower generation probabilities than non-associated chains that were equally common. Some IMGT-functional V segments, including TRBV6-2 and TRBV6-3, could not be distinguished by the 87-base-pair reads and were therefore excluded. In the study, some 160 TCR beta chains were listed as associated with cytomegalovirus. The authors suggested that the approach could potentially be extended to other disease states and immunological phenotypes. Seventeen rarely observed V segments, including chromosome 9 orphons, were excluded from the earlier analysis of just under 600 of the donors because counts were too low. When HLA alleles, especially DR and DQ, strongly co-occurred, attributing TCR associations to individual alleles was difficult. According to a later analysis, most CMV-associated TCR beta chains appeared to be HLA-restricted, and the HLA associations seemed to be driven largely by CMV exposure. In a later analysis, several top co-occurrence clusters were reported to appear linked to parvovirus B19, influenza, CMV and Epstein-Barr virus. Correlated functional status among segregating V segments might reflect linkage disequilibrium, but an unknown experimental factor could not be ruled out.

In total, roughly 710 healthy bone marrow donors made up the cohort. At the time of sampling, all cohort members were nominally healthy, though unrecorded immune exposures were likely present. The donor tested CMV seropositive and was one of the 289 seropositive cohort members. A peripheral blood sample was provided by each donor, and peripheral blood mononuclear cells were used for TCR beta sequencing. The Qiagen DNeasy Blood Extraction Kit was used to extract genomic DNA from the blood cell samples. The CDR3 runs 12 residues from the cysteine to the phenylalanine. Just the 36-base CDR3 DNA is kept, in frame starting at base 1. CDR1 is given as SEHNR and CDR2 as FQNEAQ, both from the germline V gene (reference sequence). A distance of 7 bases separates the germline ends of V and J, which lose 3 bases and 5 bases respectively.

Input material: PBMCs. The chain is encoded by TRBV7-9 joined to TRBJ1-2; the D region possibly corresponds to TRBD1 (6 bases align). This TCR was sampled from a man between 60 and 75 years old in good health and CMV-seropositive. The DNA is as follows: TGTGCCAGCAGCTTCGACAGGTATGGCTACACCTTC. Its translation is CASSFDRYGYTF.